The TCR beta chain under discussion was sequenced for a study of cytomegalovirus exposure and HLA in healthy donors. The protocol was immunoSEQ multiplex PCR, while the TCRdb copy is restricted to in-frame clones and leaves out a portion. The data hold 120,000 or so clones, with about 91% observed a single time. Points on this clone: Antigen unknown.

The CDR3 spans 14 residues. V lost 0 bases and J 8 bases, leaving 12 bases between the germline ends. The germline V gene has CDR1 SGHRS and CDR2 YFSETQ. Study-wide results and limits: The investigators catalogued 150 to 200 TCR beta chains as cytomegalovirus-associated. Under in vitro conditions, three CMV-associated chains were confirmed as specific for CMV antigens. Rare sequences made up most TCRs, while some public TCRs were found in many donors.

What was sequenced was PBMCs. This chain uses TRBV5-1 with TRBJ2-1, with D maybe TRBD2 (7 bases). The TCR was taken from a woman aged 18-30 years in good health and CMV-seronegative. The CDR3 loop is CASSLGGGADEQFF. CDR3 nucleotides: TGCGCCAGCAGCTTGGGTGGGGGGGCCGATGAGCAGTTCTTC.